These 4 T cell receptor beta chains share one sample of origin, sequenced in a study of blood T cell repertoires in COVID-19. This table comes from immunoSEQ multiplex PCR, and its TCRdb copy is limited to in-frame clones, with some not included. The sample yields fewer than 150,000 clones, approximately 84% seen once. The sequenced material came from peripheral blood. These receptor sequences come from a woman aged 25 to 45 who had recovered from COVID-19.

This chain joins TRBV5-8 and TRBJ2-3; a weak D match, TRBD2 (6 bases). Trimming removed 0 bases from V and 1 base from J, with 6 bases in between. Germline V gene sequence: CDR1 SGHTS, CDR2 YDEGEE. The CDR3 has 14 amino acids. The CDR3 is CASSLGGGTDTQYF. The CDR3 DNA is TGTGCCAGCAGCTTGGGCGGGGGCACAGATACGCAGTATTTT.

The chain couples TRBV4-1 to TRBJ2-1; D remains ambiguous. Germline CDR1 reads MGHRA; CDR2 reads YSYEKL. V lost 4 bases to trimming and J lost 0 bases, with 7 bases between them. The CDR3 has 14 amino acids. CDR3 DNA sequence: TGCGCCAGCAGCCCCCCAAACTCCTACAATGAGCAGTTCTTC. This codes for CASSPPNSYNEQFF.

The chain employs TRBV30 and TRBJ1-1, with a weak D call TRBD1 (5 bases). CDR1 and CDR2 (germline): GTSNPN, SVGIG (reference sequence). This CDR3 is 13 amino acids long. Trimming removed 1 base from V and 5 bases from J, with 11 bases in between. The CDR3 reads CAWSAHPGTEAFF. CDR3 sequence (DNA): TGTGCCTGGAGTGCTCACCCAGGGACTGAAGCTTTCTTT. Full variable domain (outside the CDR3, taken from reference TRBV30 and TRBJ1-1): SQTIHQWPATLVQPVGSPLSLECTVEGTSNPNLYWYRQAAGRGLQLLFYSVGIGQISSEVPQNLSASRPQDRQFILSSKKLLLSDSGFYLCAWSAHPGTEAFFGQGTRLTVV.

The CDR3 loop is CASRQTSGDTGELFF. DNA for the CDR3: TGTGCCAGCAGACAGACTAGCGGAGACACCGGGGAGCTGTTTTTT. V usage is TRBV5-4 and J usage is TRBJ2-2; 9 bases align to TRBD2. CDR3 length: 15 residues. CDR1 is SGHNT, CDR2 YYREEE, per germline (reference sequence). The V gene end was trimmed by 5 bases and the J gene end by 3 bases; junction bases not matched to a gene: 5.